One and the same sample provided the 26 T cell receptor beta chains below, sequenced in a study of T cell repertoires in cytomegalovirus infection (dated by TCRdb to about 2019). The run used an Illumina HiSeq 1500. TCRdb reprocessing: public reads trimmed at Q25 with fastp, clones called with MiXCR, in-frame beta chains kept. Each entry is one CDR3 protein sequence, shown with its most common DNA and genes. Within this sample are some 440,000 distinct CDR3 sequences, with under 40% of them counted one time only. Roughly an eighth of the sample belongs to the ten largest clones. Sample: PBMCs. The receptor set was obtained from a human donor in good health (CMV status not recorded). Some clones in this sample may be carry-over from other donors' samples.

CDR3 sequence: CASSYASGGALNNEQFF. The CDR3 coding sequence is TGTGCCAGCAGTTATGCTAGCGGGGGGGCGCTGAACAATGAGCAGTTCTTC. J is TRBJ2-1 and V is TRBV11-3; 12 bases are shared with TRBD2. The CDR3 runs to 17 residues. J lost 5 bases, V lost 6 bases, and 11 bases had no gene match. CDR1 and CDR2 (germline): SGHNT, YENEEA.

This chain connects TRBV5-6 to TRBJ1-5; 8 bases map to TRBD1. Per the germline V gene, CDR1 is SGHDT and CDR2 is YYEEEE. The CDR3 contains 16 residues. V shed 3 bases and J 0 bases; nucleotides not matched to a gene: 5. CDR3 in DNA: TGTGCCAGCAGCTCGGACAGGGTTGATAGCAATCAGCCCCAGCATTTT. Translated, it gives CASSSDRVDSNQPQHF.

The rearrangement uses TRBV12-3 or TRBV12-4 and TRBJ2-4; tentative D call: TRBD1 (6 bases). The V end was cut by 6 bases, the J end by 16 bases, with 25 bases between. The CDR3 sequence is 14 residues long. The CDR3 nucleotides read TGTGCCAGCAGGGGGACATTAGCCAAAAACATTAATTACTTC. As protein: CASRGTLAKNINYF.

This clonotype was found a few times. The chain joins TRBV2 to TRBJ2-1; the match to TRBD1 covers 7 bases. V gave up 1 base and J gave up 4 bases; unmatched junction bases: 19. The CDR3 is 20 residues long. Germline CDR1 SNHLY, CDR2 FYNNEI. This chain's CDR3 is CASSEGRNRGYYRAYNEQFF. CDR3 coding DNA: TGTGCCAGCAGTGAAGGTCGGAACAGGGGATATTACAGGGCGTACAATGAGCAGTTCTTC.

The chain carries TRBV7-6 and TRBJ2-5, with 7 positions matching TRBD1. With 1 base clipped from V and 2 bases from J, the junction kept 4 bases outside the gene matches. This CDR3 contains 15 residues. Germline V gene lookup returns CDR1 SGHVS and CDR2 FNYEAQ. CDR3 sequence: CASSLGRGTQETQYF. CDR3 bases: TGTGCCAGCAGCTTAGGCAGGGGGACACAAGAGACCCAGTACTTC.

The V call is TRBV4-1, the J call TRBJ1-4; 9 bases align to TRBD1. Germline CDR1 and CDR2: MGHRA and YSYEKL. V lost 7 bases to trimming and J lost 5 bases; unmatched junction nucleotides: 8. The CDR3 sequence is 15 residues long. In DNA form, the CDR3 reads TGCGCCAGCAACCCCGTCGGACAGGGGAATGAAAAACTGTTTTTT. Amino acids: CASNPVGQGNEKLFF.

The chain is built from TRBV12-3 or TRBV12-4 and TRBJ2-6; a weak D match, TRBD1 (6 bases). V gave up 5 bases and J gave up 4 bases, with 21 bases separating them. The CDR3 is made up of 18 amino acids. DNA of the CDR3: TGTGCCAGCAGTCGCCCACAGGGCTGGGCTTCCGGGGCCAACGTCCTGACTTTC. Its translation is CASSRPQGWASGANVLTF.

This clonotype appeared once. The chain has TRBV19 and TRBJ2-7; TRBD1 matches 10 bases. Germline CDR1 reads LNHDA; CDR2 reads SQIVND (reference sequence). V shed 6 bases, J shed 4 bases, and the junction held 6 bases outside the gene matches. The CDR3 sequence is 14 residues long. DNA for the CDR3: TGTGCCAGTAGCCACCCGGGACAGGGGTACGAGCAGTACTTC. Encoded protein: CASSHPGQGYEQYF.

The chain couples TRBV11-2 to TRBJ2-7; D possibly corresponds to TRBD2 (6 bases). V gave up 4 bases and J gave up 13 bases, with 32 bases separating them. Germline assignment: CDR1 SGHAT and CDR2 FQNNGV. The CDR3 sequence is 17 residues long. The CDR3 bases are TGTGCCAGCAGCTCCAACCGGAGGGGAAAGGGCAATTACGAGCCATACTTC. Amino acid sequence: CASSSNRRGKGNYEPYF.

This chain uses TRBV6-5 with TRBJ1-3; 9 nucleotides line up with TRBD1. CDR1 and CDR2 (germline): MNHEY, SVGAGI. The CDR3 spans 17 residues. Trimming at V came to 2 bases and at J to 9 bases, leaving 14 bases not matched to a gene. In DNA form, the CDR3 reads TGTGCCAGCAGTTACGCATCCGGGACAGGGCCCGTAGGCACCATATATTTT. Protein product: CASSYASGTGPVGTIYF.

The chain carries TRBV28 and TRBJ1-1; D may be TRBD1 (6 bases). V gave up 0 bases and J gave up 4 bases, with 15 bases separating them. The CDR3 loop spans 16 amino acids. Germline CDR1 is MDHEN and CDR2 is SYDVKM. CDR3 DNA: TGTGCCAGCAGTTTATGGGTTGGACAGCTGGGCACTGAAGCTTTCTTT. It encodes CASSLWVGQLGTEAFF.

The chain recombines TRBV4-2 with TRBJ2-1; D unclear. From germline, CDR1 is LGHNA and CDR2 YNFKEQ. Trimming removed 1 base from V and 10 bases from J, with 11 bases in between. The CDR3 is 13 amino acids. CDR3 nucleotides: TGTGCCAGCAGCCAAGGGGAAGGGATCGAGCAGTTCTTC. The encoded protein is CASSQGEGIEQFF.

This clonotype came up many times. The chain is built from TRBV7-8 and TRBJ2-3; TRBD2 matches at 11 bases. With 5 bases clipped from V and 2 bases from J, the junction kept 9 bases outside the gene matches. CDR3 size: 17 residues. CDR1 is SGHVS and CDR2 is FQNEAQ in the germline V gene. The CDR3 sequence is CASSGLTSGDTTDTQYF. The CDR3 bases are TGTGCCAGCAGCGGATTGACTAGCGGGGATACCACAGATACGCAGTATTTT.

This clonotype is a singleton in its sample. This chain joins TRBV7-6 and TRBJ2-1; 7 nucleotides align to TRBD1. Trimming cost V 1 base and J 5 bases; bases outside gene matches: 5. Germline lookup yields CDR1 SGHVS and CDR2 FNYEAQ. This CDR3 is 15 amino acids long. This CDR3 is CASSLVGGQDNEQFF. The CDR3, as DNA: TGTGCCAGCAGCTTAGTTGGTGGACAGGACAATGAGCAGTTCTTC.

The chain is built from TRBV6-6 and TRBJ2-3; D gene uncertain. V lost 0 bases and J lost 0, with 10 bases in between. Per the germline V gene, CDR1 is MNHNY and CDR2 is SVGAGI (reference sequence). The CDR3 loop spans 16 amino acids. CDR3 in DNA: TGTGCCAGCAGTTACTCGAGGCAGCCAAGCACAGATACGCAGTATTTT. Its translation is CASSYSRQPSTDTQYF.

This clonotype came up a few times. The CDR3 bases are TGTGCCAGCAGGCCAGGGTGGACTAATGAAAAACTGTTTTTT. This translates into CASRPGWTNEKLFF. The chain carries TRBV7-9 and TRBJ1-4; D may be TRBD1 (5 bases). V dropped 6 bases and J dropped 2 bases, with 10 bases sitting between them. CDR1 SEHNR and CDR2 FQNEAQ come from the germline V gene (reference sequence). CDR3 length: 14 residues.

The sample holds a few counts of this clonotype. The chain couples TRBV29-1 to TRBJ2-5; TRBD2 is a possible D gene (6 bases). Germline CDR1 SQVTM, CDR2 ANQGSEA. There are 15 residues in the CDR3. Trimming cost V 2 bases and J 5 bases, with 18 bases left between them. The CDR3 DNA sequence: TGCAGCGTTGAAAACCCTTTCGGAGGGAGGGAGACCCAGTACTTC. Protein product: CSVENPFGGRETQYF.

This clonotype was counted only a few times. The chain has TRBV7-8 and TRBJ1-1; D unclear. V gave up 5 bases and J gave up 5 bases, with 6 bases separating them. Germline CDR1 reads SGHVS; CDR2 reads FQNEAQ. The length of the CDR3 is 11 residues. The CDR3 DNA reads TGTGCCAGCAGCGGGAGTACTGAAGCTTTCTTT. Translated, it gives CASSGSTEAFF. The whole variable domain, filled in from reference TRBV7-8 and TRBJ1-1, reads GAGVSQSPRYKVAKRGQDVALRCDPISGHVSLFWYQQALGQGPEFLTYFQNEAQLDKSGLPSDRFFAERPEGSVSTLKIQRTQQEDSAVYLCASSGSTEAFFGQGTRLTVV.

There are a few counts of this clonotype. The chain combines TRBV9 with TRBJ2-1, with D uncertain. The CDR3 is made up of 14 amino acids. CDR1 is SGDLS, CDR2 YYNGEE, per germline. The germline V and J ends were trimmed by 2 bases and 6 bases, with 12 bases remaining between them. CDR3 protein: CASSVDAGGNEQFF. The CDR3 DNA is TGTGCCAGCAGCGTGGACGCTGGCGGCAATGAGCAGTTCTTC.

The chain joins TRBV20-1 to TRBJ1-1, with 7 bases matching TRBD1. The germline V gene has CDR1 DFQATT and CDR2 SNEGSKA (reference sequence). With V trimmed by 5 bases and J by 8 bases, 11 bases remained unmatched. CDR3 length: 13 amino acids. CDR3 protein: CSAPPTGTAEAFF. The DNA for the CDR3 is TGCAGTGCTCCCCCCACCGGGACAGCCGAAGCTTTCTTT.

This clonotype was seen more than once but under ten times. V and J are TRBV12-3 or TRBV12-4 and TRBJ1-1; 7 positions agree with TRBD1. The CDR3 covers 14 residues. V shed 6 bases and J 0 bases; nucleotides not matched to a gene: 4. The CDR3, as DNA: TGTGCCAGCAGAAATACAGGGGTGAACACTGAAGCTTTCTTT. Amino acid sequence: CASRNTGVNTEAFF.

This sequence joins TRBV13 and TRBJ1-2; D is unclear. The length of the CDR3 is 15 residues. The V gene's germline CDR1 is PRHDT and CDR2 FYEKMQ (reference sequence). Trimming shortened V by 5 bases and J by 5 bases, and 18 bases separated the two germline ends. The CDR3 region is CASSPRAAEGYGYTF. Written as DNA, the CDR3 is TGTGCCAGCAGCCCCCGGGCCGCGGAAGGGTATGGCTACACCTTC. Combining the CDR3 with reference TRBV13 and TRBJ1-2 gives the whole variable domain AAGVIQSPRHLIKEKRETATLKCYPIPRHDTVYWYQQGPGQDPQFLISFYEKMQSDKGSIPDRFSAQQFSDYHSELNMSSLELGDSALYFCASSPRAAEGYGYTFGSGTRLTVV.

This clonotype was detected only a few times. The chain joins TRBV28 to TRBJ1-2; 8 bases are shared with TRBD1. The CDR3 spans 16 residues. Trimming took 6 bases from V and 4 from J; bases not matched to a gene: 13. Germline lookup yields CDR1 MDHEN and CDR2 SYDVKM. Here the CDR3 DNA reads TGTGCCAGCAGACCTACAAGAGGACAGGGCCTCTATGGCTACACCTTC. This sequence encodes CASRPTRGQGLYGYTF.

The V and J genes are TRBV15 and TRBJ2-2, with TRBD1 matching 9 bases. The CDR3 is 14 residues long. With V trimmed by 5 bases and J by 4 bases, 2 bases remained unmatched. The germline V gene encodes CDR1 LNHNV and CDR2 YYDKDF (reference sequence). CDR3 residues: CATSGDRATGELFF. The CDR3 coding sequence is TGTGCCACCAGCGGGGACAGGGCCACCGGGGAGCTGTTTTTT.

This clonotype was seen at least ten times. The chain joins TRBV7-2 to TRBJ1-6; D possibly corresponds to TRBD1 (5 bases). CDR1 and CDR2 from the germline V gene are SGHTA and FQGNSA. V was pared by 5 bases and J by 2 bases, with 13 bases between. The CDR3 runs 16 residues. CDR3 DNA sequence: TGTGCCAGCAGCATAGGGACGGCCACCTATAATTCACCCCTCCACTTT. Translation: CASSIGTATYNSPLHF.

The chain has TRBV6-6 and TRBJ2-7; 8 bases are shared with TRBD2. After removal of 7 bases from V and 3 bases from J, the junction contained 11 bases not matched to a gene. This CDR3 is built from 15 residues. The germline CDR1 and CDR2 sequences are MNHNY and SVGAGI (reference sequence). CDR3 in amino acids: CASNRGGQADYEQYF. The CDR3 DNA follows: TGTGCCAGCAATCGGGGGGGTCAGGCTGACTACGAGCAGTACTTC.